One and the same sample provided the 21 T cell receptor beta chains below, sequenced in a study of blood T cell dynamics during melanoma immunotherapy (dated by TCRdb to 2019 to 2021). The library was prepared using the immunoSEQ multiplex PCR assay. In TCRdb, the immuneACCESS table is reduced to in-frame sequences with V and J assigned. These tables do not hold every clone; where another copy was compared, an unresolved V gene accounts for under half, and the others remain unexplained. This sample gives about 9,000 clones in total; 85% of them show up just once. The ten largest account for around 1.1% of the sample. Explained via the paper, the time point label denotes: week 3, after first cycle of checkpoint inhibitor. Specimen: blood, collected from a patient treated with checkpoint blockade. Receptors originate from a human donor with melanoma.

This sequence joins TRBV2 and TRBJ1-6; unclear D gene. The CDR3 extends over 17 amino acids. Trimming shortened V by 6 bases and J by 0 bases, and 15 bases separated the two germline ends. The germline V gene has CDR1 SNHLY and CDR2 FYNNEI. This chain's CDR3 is CASSHRLESSYNSPLHF. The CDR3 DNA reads TGTGCCAGCAGCCACAGATTGGAAAGCTCCTATAATTCACCCCTCCACTTT.

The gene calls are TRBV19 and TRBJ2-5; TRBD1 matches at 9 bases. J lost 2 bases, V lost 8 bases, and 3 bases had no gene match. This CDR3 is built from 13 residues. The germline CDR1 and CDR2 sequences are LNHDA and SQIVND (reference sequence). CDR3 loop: CASSGQGQETQYF. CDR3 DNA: TGTGCCAGTTCGGGACAGGGACAAGAGACCCAGTACTTC.

The CDR3 sequence is CASSGVRMGFTSNTEAFF. The CDR3 DNA sequence: TGTGCCAGCAGTGGGGTGAGGATGGGATTTACATCGAACACTGAAGCTTTCTTT. This rearrangement joins TRBV27 to TRBJ1-1; no definite D call. Germline V gene lookup returns CDR1 MNHEY and CDR2 SMNVEV (reference sequence). V lost 5 bases and J 1 base, leaving 23 bases between the germline ends. The CDR3 runs to 18 residues.

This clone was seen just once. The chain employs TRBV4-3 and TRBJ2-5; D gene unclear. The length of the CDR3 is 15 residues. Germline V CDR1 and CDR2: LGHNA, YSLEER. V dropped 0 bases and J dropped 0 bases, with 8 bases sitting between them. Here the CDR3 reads CASSQDLHNQETQYF. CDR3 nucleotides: TGCGCCAGCAGCCAAGATCTCCACAACCAAGAGACCCAGTACTTC.

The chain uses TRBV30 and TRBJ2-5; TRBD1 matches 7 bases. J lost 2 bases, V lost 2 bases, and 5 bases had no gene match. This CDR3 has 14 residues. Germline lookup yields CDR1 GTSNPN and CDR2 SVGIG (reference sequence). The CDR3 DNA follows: TGTGCCTGGAGTCCTCCGGGACAGCAAGAGACCCAGTACTTC. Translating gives CAWSPPGQQETQYF.

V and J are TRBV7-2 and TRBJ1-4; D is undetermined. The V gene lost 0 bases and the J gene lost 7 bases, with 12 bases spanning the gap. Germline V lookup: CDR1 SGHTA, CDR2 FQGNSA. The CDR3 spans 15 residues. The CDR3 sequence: CASSLAVGSGEKLFF. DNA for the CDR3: TGTGCCAGCAGCTTAGCTGTCGGCTCTGGTGAAAAACTGTTTTTT.

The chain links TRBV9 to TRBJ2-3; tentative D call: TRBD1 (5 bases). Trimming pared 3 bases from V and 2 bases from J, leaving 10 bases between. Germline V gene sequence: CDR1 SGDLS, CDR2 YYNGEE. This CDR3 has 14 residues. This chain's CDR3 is CASSETTDTDTQYF. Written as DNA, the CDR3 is TGTGCCAGCAGCGAGACGACAGACACAGATACGCAGTATTTT.

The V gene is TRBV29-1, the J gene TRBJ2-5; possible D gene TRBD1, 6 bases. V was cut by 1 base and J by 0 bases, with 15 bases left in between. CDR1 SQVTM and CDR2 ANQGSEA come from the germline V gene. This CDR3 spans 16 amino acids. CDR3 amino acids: CSVEAGADAYQETQYF. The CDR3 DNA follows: TGCAGCGTTGAAGCAGGGGCAGATGCGTACCAAGAGACCCAGTACTTC. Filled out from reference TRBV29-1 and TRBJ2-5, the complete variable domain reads SAVISQKPSRDICQRGTSLTIQCQVDSQVTMMFWYRQQPGQSLTLIATANQGSEATYESGFVIDKFPISRPNLTFSTLTVSNMSPEDSSIYLCSVEAGADAYQETQYFGPGTRLLVL.

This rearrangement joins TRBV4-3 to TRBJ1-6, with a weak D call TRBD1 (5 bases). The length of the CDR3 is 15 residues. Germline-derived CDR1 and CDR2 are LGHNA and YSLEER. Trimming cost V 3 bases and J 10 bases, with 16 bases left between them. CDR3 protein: CASSHTRDSGSPLHF. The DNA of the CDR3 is TGCGCCAGCAGCCACACCCGGGACTCAGGCTCACCCCTCCACTTT.

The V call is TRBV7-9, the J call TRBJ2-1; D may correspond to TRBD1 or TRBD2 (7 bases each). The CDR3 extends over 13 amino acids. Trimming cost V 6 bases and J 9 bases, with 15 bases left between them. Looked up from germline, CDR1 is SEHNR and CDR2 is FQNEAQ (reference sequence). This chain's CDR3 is CASRISGGAEQFF. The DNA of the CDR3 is TGTGCCAGCAGAATCTCAGGGGGGGCTGAGCAGTTCTTC.

CDR3 in DNA: TGTGCCAGCAGTTTACCGGGGAATAAGAGAGATGGCTACACCTTC. Translating gives CASSLPGNKRDGYTF. The chain is built from TRBV28 and TRBJ1-2; no clear D gene. Deletions cut 2 bases from V and 6 bases from J, with 16 bases between. The germline CDR1 and CDR2 sequences are MDHEN and SYDVKM. CDR3 size: 15 residues.

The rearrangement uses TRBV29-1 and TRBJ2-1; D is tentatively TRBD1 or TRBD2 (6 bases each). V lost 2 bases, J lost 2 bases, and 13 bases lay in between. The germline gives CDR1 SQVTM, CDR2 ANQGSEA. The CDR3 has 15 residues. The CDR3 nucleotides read TGCAGCGTTGAACATCGAGGGGGGCCCTACAATGAGCAGTTCTTC. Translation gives CSVEHRGGPYNEQFF.

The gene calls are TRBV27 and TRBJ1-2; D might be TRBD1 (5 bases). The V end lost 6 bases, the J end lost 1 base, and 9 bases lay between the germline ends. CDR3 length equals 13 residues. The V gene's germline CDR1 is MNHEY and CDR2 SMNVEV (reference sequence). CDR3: CASRAGINYGYTF. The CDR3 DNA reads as TGTGCCAGCAGGGCAGGGATTAACTATGGCTACACCTTC.

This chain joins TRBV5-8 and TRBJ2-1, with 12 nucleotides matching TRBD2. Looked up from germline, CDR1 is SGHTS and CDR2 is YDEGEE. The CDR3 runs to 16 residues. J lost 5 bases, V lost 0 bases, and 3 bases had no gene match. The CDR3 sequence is CASSLGLAGEDNEQFF. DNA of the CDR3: TGTGCCAGCAGCTTGGGACTAGCGGGGGAGGACAATGAGCAGTTCTTC.

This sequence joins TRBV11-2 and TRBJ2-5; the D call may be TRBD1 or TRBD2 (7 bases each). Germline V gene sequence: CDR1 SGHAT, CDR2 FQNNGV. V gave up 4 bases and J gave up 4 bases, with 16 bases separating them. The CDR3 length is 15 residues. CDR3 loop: CASSSAGGEGETQYF. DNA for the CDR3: TGTGCCAGCAGCTCCGCAGGGGGGGAGGGAGAGACCCAGTACTTC.

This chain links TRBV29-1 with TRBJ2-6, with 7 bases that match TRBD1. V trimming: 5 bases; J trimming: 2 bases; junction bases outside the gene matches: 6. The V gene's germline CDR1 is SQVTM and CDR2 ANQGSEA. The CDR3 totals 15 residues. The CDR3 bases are TGCAGCGTTTTTACGACAGGGACTGGGGCCAACGTCCTGACTTTC. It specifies CSVFTTGTGANVLTF.

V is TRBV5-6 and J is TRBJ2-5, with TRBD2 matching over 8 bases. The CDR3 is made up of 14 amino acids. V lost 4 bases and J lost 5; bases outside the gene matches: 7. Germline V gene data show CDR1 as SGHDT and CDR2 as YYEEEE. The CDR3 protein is CASSRGGLEETQYF. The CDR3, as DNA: TGTGCCAGCAGCCGCGGGGGGTTAGAGGAGACCCAGTACTTC.

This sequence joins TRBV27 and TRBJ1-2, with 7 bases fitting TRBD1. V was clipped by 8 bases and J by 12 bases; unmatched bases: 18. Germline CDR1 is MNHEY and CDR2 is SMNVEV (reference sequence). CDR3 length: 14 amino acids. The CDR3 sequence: CASRDSSLLGANTF. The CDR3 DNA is TGTGCCAGCCGGGACAGTTCTTTATTGGGCGCTAACACCTTC.

In DNA, the CDR3 is TGTGCCAGCAGTCCGGCGGGGGGGCTCGAGCAGTACTTC. Its protein product is CASSPAGGLEQYF. V and J are TRBV7-9 and TRBJ2-7, with TRBD2 matching over 9 bases. The CDR3 runs to 13 residues. Germline V CDR1 and CDR2: SEHNR, FQNEAQ (reference sequence). Trimming cost V 6 bases and J 6 bases; bases outside gene matches: 6.

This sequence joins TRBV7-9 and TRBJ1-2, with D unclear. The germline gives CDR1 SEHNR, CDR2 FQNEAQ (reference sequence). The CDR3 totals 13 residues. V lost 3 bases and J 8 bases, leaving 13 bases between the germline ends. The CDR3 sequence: CASSFLVGSGYTF. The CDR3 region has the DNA TGTGCCAGCAGCTTTTTGGTGGGGTCGGGCTACACCTTC.

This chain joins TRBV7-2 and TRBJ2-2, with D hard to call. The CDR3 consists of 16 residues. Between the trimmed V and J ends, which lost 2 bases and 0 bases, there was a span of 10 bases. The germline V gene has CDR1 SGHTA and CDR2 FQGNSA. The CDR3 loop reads CASSLLGSANTGELFF. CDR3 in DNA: TGTGCCAGCAGCTTATTGGGCAGCGCGAACACCGGGGAGCTGTTTTTT.